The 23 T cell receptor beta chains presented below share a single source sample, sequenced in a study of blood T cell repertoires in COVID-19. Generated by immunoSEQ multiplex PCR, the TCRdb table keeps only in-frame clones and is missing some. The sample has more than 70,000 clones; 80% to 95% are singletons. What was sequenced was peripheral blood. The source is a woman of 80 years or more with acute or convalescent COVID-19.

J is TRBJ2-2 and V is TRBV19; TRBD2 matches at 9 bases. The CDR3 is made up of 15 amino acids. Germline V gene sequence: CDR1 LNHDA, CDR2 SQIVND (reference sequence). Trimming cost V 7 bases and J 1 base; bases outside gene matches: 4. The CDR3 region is CASMRLAENTGELFF. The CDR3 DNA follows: TGTGCCAGTATGCGACTAGCGGAGAACACCGGGGAGCTGTTTTTT.

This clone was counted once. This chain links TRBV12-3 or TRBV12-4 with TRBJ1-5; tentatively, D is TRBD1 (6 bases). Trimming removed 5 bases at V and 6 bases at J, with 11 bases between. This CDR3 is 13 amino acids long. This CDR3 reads CASSRTEGQPQHF. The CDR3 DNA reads TGTGCCAGCAGTCGGACAGAAGGTCAGCCCCAGCATTTT.

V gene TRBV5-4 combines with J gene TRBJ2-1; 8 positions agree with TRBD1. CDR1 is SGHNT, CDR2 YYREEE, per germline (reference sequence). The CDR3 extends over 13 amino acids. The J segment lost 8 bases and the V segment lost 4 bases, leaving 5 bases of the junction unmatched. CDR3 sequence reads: CASSQQGVDEQFF. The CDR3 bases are TGTGCCAGCAGCCAACAGGGGGTAGATGAGCAGTTCTTC. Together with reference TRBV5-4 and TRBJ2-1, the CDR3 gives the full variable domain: ETGVTQSPTHLIKTRGQQVTLRCSSQSGHNTVSWYQQALGQGPQFIFQYYREEENGRGNFPPRFSGLQFPNYSSELNVNALELDDSALYLCASSQQGVDEQFFGPGTRLTVL.

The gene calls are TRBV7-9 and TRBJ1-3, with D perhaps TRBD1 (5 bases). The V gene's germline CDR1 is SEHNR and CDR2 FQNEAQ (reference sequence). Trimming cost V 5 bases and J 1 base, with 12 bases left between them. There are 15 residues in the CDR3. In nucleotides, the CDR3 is TGTGCCAGCAGCCCGGGAGGGGATTCTGGAAACACCATATATTTT. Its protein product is CASSPGGDSGNTIYF.

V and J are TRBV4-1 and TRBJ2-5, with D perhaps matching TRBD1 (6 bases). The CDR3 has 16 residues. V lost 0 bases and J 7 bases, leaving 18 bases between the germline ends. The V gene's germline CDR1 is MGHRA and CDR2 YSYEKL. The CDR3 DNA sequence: TGCGCCAGCAGCCAAGAAGCTCTTATGGTAGGGGGGACCCAGTACTTC. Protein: CASSQEALMVGGTQYF.

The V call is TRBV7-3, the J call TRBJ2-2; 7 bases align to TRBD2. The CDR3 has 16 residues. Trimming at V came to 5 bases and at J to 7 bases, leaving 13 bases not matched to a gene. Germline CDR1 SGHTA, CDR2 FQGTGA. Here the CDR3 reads CASSAAGLVWGGELFF. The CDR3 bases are TGTGCCAGCAGCGCCGCCGGACTAGTTTGGGGCGGGGAGCTGTTTTTT.

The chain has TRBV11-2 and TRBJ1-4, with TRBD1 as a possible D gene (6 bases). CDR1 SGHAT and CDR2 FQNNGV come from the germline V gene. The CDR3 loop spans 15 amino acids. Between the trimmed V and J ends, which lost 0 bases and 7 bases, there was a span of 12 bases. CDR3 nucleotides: TGTGCCAGCAGCTTAGAAGGGGGAGAATTTGAAAAACTGTTTTTT. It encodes CASSLEGGEFEKLFF.

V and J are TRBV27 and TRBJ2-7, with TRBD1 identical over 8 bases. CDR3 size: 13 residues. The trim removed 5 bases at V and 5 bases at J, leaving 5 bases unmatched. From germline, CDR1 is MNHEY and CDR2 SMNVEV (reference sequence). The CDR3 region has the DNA TGTGCCAGCAGTATAACAGGGGGTGACGAGCAGTACTTC. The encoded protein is CASSITGGDEQYF.

The CDR3 DNA reads TGTGCCAGCAGCGCCATTGGGGACAGGGATCAGCCCCAGCATTTT. Encoded protein: CASSAIGDRDQPQHF. The V call is TRBV5-6, the J call TRBJ1-5; 9 positions agree with TRBD1. Looked up from germline, CDR1 is SGHDT and CDR2 is YYEEEE. V shed 4 bases, J shed 5 bases, and the junction held 7 bases outside the gene matches. This CDR3 is built from 15 residues.

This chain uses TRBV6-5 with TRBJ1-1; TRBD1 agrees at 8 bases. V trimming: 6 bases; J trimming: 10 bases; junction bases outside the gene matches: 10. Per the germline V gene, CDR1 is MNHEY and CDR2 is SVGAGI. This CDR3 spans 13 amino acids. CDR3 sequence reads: CASRSGTGSVAFF. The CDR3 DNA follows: TGTGCCAGCAGGTCCGGGACAGGATCAGTAGCTTTCTTT.

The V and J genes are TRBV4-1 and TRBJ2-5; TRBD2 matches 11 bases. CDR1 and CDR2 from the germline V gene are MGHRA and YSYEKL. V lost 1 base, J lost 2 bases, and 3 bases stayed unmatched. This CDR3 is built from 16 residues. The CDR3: CASSQGVAGGQETQYF. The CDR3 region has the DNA TGCGCCAGCAGCCAAGGGGTAGCGGGGGGGCAAGAGACCCAGTACTTC.

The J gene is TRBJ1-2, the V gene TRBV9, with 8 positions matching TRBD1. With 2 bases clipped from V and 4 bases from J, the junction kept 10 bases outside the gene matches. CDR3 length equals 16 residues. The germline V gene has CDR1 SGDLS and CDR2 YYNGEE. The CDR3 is CASSVSPQGAGYGYTF. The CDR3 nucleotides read TGTGCCAGCAGCGTCTCACCCCAGGGGGCGGGCTATGGCTACACCTTC.

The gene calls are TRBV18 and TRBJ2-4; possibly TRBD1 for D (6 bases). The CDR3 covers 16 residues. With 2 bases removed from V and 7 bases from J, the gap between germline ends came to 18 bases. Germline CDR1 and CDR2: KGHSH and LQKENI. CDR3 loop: CASSPSLQGIWNIQYF. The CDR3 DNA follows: TGTGCCAGCTCACCATCCCTTCAGGGGATCTGGAACATTCAGTACTTC.

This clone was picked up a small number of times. CDR3 region: CATSRGGYSYEQYF. In nucleotides, the CDR3 is TGTGCCACCAGCAGAGGAGGTTACTCCTACGAGCAGTACTTC. The chain carries TRBV15 and TRBJ2-7, with D unresolved. Trimming left V 1 base short and J 0 bases short, with 7 bases between. CDR3 size: 14 residues. The germline V gene has CDR1 LNHNV and CDR2 YYDKDF (reference sequence).

The CDR3 DNA is TGCGCCAGCAGCTTCGGGGGTGCTATAGGCCAAGAGACCCAGTACTTC. Translated, it gives CASSFGGAIGQETQYF. The chain combines TRBV5-1 with TRBJ2-5, with D tentatively TRBD2 (6 bases). The length of the CDR3 is 16 residues. With 2 bases removed from V and 1 base from J, the gap between germline ends came to 15 bases. Per the germline V gene, CDR1 is SGHRS and CDR2 is YFSETQ.

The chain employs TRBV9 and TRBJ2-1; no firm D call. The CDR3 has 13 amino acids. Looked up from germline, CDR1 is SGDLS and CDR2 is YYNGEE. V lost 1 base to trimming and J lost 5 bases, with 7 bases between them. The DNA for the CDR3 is TGTGCCAGCAGCGTATTTGCGGACAATGAGCAGTTCTTC. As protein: CASSVFADNEQFF.

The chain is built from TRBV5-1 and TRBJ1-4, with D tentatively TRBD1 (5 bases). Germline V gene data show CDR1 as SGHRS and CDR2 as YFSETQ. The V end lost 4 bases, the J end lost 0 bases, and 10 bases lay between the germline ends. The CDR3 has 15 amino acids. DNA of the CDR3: TGCGCCAGCAGCGGACAACTTGCAACTAATGAAAAACTGTTTTTT. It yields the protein CASSGQLATNEKLFF.

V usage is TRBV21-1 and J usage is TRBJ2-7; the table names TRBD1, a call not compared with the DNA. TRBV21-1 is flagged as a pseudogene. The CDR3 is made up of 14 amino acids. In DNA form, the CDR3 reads TGTGCCAGCAGCAATGGGGACAGCCTGTACGAGCAGTACTTC. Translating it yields CASSNGDSLYEQYF.

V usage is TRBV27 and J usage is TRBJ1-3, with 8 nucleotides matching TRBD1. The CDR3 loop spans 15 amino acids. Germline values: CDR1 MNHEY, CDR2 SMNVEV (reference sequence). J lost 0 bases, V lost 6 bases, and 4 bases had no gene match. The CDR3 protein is CASSRTGGSGNTIYF. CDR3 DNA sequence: TGTGCCAGCAGCCGTACAGGGGGCTCTGGAAACACCATATATTTT.

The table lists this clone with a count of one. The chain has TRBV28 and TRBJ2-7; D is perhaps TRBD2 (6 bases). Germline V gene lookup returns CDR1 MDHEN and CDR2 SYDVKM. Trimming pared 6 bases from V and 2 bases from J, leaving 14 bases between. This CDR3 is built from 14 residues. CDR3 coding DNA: TGTGCCAGCAGGGGGAGGAACTACCCCTACGAGCAGTACTTC. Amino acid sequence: CASRGRNYPYEQYF. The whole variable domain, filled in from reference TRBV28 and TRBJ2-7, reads DVKVTQSSRYLVKRTGEKVFLECVQDMDHENMFWYRQDPGLGLRLIYFSYDVKMKEKGDIPEGYSVSREKKERFSLILESASTNQTSMYLCASRGRNYPYEQYFGPGTRLTVT.

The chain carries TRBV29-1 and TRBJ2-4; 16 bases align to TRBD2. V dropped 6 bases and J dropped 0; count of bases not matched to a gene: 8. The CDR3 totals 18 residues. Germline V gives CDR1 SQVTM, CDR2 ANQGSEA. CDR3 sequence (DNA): TGCAGCGTCGCCGGGACTAGCGGGGGGGTAGTAGCCAAAAACATTCAGTACTTC. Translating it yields CSVAGTSGGVVAKNIQYF.

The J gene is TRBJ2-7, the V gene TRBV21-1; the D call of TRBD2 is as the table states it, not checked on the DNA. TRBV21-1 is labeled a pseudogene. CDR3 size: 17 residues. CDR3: CASSKGGLAGTSYEQYF. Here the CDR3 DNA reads TGTGCCAGCAGCAAAGGGGGACTAGCGGGAACCTCCTACGAGCAGTACTTC.

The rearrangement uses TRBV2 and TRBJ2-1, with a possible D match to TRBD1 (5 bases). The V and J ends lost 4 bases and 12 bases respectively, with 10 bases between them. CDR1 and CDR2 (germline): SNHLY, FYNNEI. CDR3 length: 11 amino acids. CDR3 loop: CASSVGRAQFF. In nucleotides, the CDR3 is TGTGCCAGCAGTGTGGGCAGGGCGCAGTTCTTC.